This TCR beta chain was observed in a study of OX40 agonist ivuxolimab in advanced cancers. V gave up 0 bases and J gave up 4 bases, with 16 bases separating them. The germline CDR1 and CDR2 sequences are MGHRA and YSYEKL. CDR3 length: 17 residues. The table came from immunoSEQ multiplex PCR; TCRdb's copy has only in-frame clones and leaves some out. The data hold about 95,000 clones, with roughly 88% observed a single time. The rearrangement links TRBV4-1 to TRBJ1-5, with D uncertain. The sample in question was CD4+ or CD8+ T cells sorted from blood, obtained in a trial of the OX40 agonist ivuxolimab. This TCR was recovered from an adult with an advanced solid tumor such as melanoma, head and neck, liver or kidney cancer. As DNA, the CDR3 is TGCGCCAGCAGCCAAGAGGAGCTGCCTCCAGCTAATCAGCCCCAGCATTTT. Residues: CASSQEELPPANQPQHF.